This T cell receptor (beta chain) stems from a study of monozygotic twins with inflammatory bowel disease (dated by TCRdb to about 2019). Notes on the research overall: A total of some 28 monozygotic twin pairs were included in the full study, comprising nine German pairs (four IBD-concordant, five IBD-discordant) and 19 IBD-discordant Danish pairs. The search for disease-associated traits relied mainly on comparing, within discordant pairs, IBD patients with their genetically identical healthy co-twins. Each individual had, on average, about 151 000 unique TCRalpha sequences and 181 000 unique TCRbeta sequences available for analysis. The research as a whole found: Measured by the inverse Simpson index, TCRbeta repertoire diversity was lower in IBD patients than in their healthy co-twins. The analysis was unable to tell different T cell subtypes apart. Repertoire similarity did not differ between concordant and discordant twins, which could be due to limited statistical power. The results gave no support for a single strong signal or clonotype linked to IBD. Because patients received different immunosuppressive treatments, the repertoires may have picked up extra background noise and variability between individuals. IBD patients shared fewer clonotypes with other individuals than healthy twins did, most markedly in patients showing signs of disease activity.

A roughly 2.5 ml peripheral blood sample was drawn into PAXgene tubes per donor and stored at -80°C. Total RNA was isolated from whole blood with the PAXgene blood miRNA kit on an automated QIAcube, without T cell sorting. Deep TCRalpha and TCRbeta repertoire profiling with unique molecular barcoding was performed on peripheral blood of monozygotic twin pairs concordant or discordant for inflammatory bowel disease. Smoking habits were recorded for all twin pairs, with individuals classified as current, former or never smokers. The germline V gene specifies SGHRS as CDR1 and YFSETQ as CDR2. The CDR3 holds 15 amino acids from the cysteine to the phenylalanine. The DNA sequence is not available. The method behind the library was 5' RACE. For each TCR library, 3,000 to 4,000 ng of total RNA was used. cDNA was synthesized with SMARTScribe reverse transcriptase in eight separate reactions per sample. Unique molecular identifiers containing a 6-nucleotide sample barcode were introduced through template switching during cDNA synthesis. TCRalpha and TCRbeta cDNA was amplified in two nested PCRs of approximately 17 and 9 cycles, and bead purification was carried out after each PCR. Before amplification, the cDNA was treated with uracil DNA-glycosylase and purified using the QIAquick PCR purification kit. The second PCR added Illumina TruSeq-compatible adapters along with sample-specific barcodes. Library quality and concentration were checked on TapeStation and Qubit, and libraries were pooled at roughly 5 ng each. The pooled libraries were sequenced with 2 x 100 bp reads and custom sequencing primers on an Illumina HiSeq2500 single-index Rapid Run. Per the authors' processing: MiGEC version 1.2.6 was used for UMI-based consensus assembly, which corrected PCR and sequencing errors. V(D)J alignment, clonotype assembly and CDR3 extraction were performed with MiXCR version 2.1.1. Normalisation of gene usage, clonotype sharing and MAIT/NKT TCR abundance was achieved by analysing the top 1000, 10 000 and 20 000 clonotypes per sample. After downsampling to 27 000 UMIs, diversity was calculated as the inverse Simpson index using the vegan R package. Paired Mann-Whitney U tests were applied to discordant twin pairs, with Benjamini-Hochberg correction for multiple testing. TCRdb reprocessed the raw reads; every CDR3 protein sequence is a single record, and DNA is not supplied. The V and J calls, along with clone size, are taken from TCRdb and not from the paper's own processing. This sample's table lists about 99,000 distinct CDR3 sequences. The top ten clones comprise approximately 1.8% of the sample.

Turning to this clonotype: This clone's antigen is unknown.

This receptor was identified in a human donor with ulcerative colitis or Crohn's disease, or a healthy co-twin of an affected twin (not recorded which). The sample comprised blood. The chain joins TRBV5-1 to TRBJ2-1; the D call from TCRdb, TRBD1, cannot be confirmed without DNA. For the CDR3, the sequence is CASNNRTGATGEQFF. Full variable domain (CDR3 extended with the reference TRBV5-1 and TRBJ2-1 proteins): KAGVTQTPRYLIKTRGQQVTLSCSPISGHRSVSWYQQTPGQGLQFLFEYFSETQRNKGNFPGRFSGRQFSNSRSEMNVSTLELGDSALYLCASNNRTGATGEQFFGPGTRLTVL.